The 20 T cell receptor beta chains listed next were all sequenced from one sample in a study of blood T cells in healthy people across ages. Primed by a sample-barcoded 5' primer and a J-beta primer mix, a second PCR proceeded for roughly 6 to 12 cycles. From the 5' RACE reads, TCRdb called clonotypes with MiXCR, one entry per CDR3 protein. Of about 1.4 million distinct CDR3 sequences listed, approximately 60% were seen once; the top ten hold 6.5% to 8.5%. The sequencing sample was made of blood. The source of these receptors is a man between 18 and 35 years old in good health.

This clonotype came up a few times. The genes are TRBV6-6 and TRBJ2-5; D may be TRBD1 (6 bases). The germline V gene has CDR1 MNHNY and CDR2 SVGAGI (reference sequence). V was trimmed by 6 bases and J by 1 base, leaving 12 bases between them. This CDR3 has 14 residues. For the CDR3, the DNA is TGTGCCAGCAGCAACACAGGGTTCCAAGAGACCCAGTACTTC. It yields the protein CASSNTGFQETQYF.

Here the CDR3 reads CASSLLDPRANEKLFF. DNA of the CDR3: TGTGCCAGCAGTTTATTGGACCCCCGGGCTAATGAAAAACTGTTTTTT. V usage is TRBV27 and J usage is TRBJ1-4; D uncertain. Trimming stripped 1 base from V and 3 bases from J, with 12 bases between. This CDR3 has 16 amino acids. Germline V gives CDR1 MNHEY, CDR2 SMNVEV (reference sequence).

This chain uses TRBV13 with TRBJ2-2, with D unresolved. CDR3 length equals 13 residues. The germline V and J ends were trimmed by 5 bases and 6 bases, with 10 bases remaining between them. Germline CDR1 and CDR2: PRHDT and FYEKMQ (reference sequence). The CDR3 DNA reads TGTGCCAGCAGCAGGGAAACGTCCGGGGAGCTGTTTTTT. This translates into CASSRETSGELFF.

The table lists this clonotype with a count of one. The chain recombines TRBV29-1 with TRBJ1-1; D may be TRBD1 (6 bases). Trimming stripped 5 bases from V and 0 bases from J, with 16 bases between. The germline gives CDR1 SQVTM, CDR2 ANQGSEA. The CDR3 spans 15 residues. The CDR3 DNA is TGCAGCGTTTACGTCCCAACAGGGTTGAACACTGAAGCTTTCTTT. Its translation is CSVYVPTGLNTEAFF.

In this sample, this clonotype turned up once. This chain links TRBV2 with TRBJ2-1; TRBD2 matches at 8 bases. V was pared by 6 bases and J by 10 bases, with 14 bases of the junction left unmatched. Germline lookup yields CDR1 SNHLY and CDR2 FYNNEI. This CDR3 is built from 15 residues. The CDR3 DNA follows: TGTGCCAGCAGGAACGCAGGATATCCGGGGGGGGAGCAGTTCTTC. Protein: CASRNAGYPGGEQFF.

CDR3 DNA sequence: TGTGCCAGCAGCCGTGAGGCTAGCGGGACTTACGAGCAGTACTTC. Translated: CASSREASGTYEQYF. The V gene is TRBV5-6, the J gene TRBJ2-4; 9 positions agree with TRBD2. The J call may be in error: the DNA end matches TRBJ2-7 better. CDR1 SGHDT and CDR2 YYEEEE come from the germline V gene. This CDR3 has 15 amino acids.

The chain combines TRBV27 with TRBJ1-2; weak D call: TRBD1 (6 bases). The germline V gene encodes CDR1 MNHEY and CDR2 SMNVEV (reference sequence). The CDR3 sequence is 12 residues long. V dropped 2 bases and J dropped 8 bases, with 9 bases sitting between them. The CDR3 region has the DNA TGTGCCAGCAGTTTAACCGGACAGGGCTACACCTTC. The encoded protein is CASSLTGQGYTF.

The genes are TRBV29-1 and TRBJ1-1; D call uncertain. The germline V and J ends were trimmed by 5 bases and 3 bases, with 7 bases remaining between them. The CDR3 is made up of 11 amino acids. The V gene's germline CDR1 is SQVTM and CDR2 ANQGSEA. CDR3 DNA sequence: TGCAGCGTTCTCGGCGACACTGAAGCTTTCTTT. Translation gives CSVLGDTEAFF.

The sample holds a few counts of this clonotype. The chain has TRBV7-2 and TRBJ2-3, with D perhaps assigned TRBD1 or TRBD2 (7 bases each). Germline-derived CDR1 and CDR2 are SGHTA and FQGNSA. The CDR3 runs 14 residues. V lost 3 bases to trimming and J lost 4 bases, with 11 bases between them. In DNA form, the CDR3 reads TGTGCCAGCAGCTTTCAGGGGGGGTCAGATACGCAGTATTTT. Amino acid sequence: CASSFQGGSDTQYF.

This chain links TRBV20-1 with TRBJ1-1; TRBD1 is a possible D gene (5 bases). The V gene's germline CDR1 is DFQATT and CDR2 SNEGSKA (reference sequence). The CDR3 has 17 amino acids. The V gene lost 5 bases and the J gene lost 0 bases, with 22 bases spanning the gap. The CDR3 region has the DNA TGCAGTGCTCGCGATATCCGGGACGGATCCATGAACACTGAAGCTTTCTTT. This codes for CSARDIRDGSMNTEAFF.

This clonotype has only a few counts. The chain employs TRBV4-2 and TRBJ2-3; D is ambiguous. The length of the CDR3 is 16 residues. Trimming pared 1 base from V and 3 bases from J, leaving 14 bases between. Germline V CDR1 and CDR2: LGHNA, YNFKEQ. CDR3 sequence reads: CASSQVSLGTTDTQYF. DNA for the CDR3: TGTGCCAGCAGCCAAGTCTCTCTAGGTACTACAGATACGCAGTATTTT.

The sample holds a few counts of this clonotype. The J gene is TRBJ2-6, the V gene TRBV6-6, with 9 bases identical to TRBD1. CDR1 and CDR2 from the germline V gene are MNHNY and SVGAGI (reference sequence). Germline trimming cut 10 bases from V and 4 bases from J; bases unmatched to any gene: 8. The CDR3 loop spans 15 amino acids. In DNA, the CDR3 is TGTGCCACCCAGGGACAGGGTTACGGGGCCAACGTCCTGACTTTC. This gives the protein CATQGQGYGANVLTF.

V gene TRBV5-1 combines with J gene TRBJ2-3, with 7 bases fitting TRBD1. Per germline, CDR1 SGHRS and CDR2 YFSETQ. V trimming: 4 bases; J trimming: 5 bases; junction bases outside the gene matches: 10. The CDR3 extends over 15 amino acids. CDR3 loop: CASSGNRGVKDTQYF. CDR3 nucleotide sequence: TGCGCCAGCAGCGGCAACAGGGGTGTTAAAGATACGCAGTATTTT. The whole variable domain, remainder taken from reference TRBV5-1 and TRBJ2-3, is KAGVTQTPRYLIKTRGQQVTLSCSPISGHRSVSWYQQTPGQGLQFLFEYFSETQRNKGNFPGRFSGRQFSNSRSEMNVSTLELGDSALYLCASSGNRGVKDTQYFGPGTRLTVL.

This clonotype was observed a few times. V and J are TRBV29-1 and TRBJ1-3; D gene ambiguous. Germline CDR1 and CDR2: SQVTM and ANQGSEA. V gave up 2 bases and J gave up 4 bases, with 9 bases separating them. The CDR3 covers 13 residues. CDR3 bases: TGCAGCGTTGAACGACTTTTGGGAAACACCATATATTTT. Protein: CSVERLLGNTIYF.

The chain couples TRBV10-3 to TRBJ2-1, with TRBD2 matching over 10 bases. V was pared by 6 bases and J by 0 bases, with 14 bases of the junction left unmatched. Germline V CDR1 and CDR2: ENHRY, SYGVKD. CDR3 length: 19 amino acids. The CDR3 DNA sequence: TGTGCCATCAGCTCGCCCGCTAGCGGGGGATCGAGCTCCTACAATGAGCAGTTCTTC. Amino acids: CAISSPASGGSSSYNEQFF.

The chain has TRBV4-1 and TRBJ2-6; a possible D gene is TRBD2 (5 bases). V lost 0 bases and J lost 4, with 16 bases in between. Per the germline V gene, CDR1 is MGHRA and CDR2 is YSYEKL. This CDR3 comprises 18 residues. CDR3 amino acids: CASSQDYQWTGGANVLTF. The CDR3 bases are TGCGCCAGCAGCCAAGATTACCAATGGACGGGGGGGGCCAACGTCCTGACTTTC.

The chain couples TRBV12-3 or TRBV12-4 to TRBJ2-7, with 8 bases identical to TRBD1. The CDR3 extends over 16 amino acids. V was clipped by 4 bases and J by 3 bases; unmatched bases: 11. The CDR3, as DNA: TGTGCCAGCAGTTCATACCTCCACAGGGGGAGCTACGAGCAGTACTTC. It yields the protein CASSSYLHRGSYEQYF.

The CDR3: CASSTGTASDTQYF. CDR3 nucleotide sequence: TGTGCCAGCAGCACAGGGACAGCCTCAGATACGCAGTATTTT. The rearrangement links TRBV21-1 to TRBJ2-3; TRBD1, the table's D call, was not compared with the DNA. TRBV21-1 is shown as a pseudogene. The CDR3 sequence is 14 residues long.

This sequence joins TRBV6-5 and TRBJ2-3; D gene ambiguous. This CDR3 region has 18 residues. Trimming left V 0 bases short and J 4 bases short, with 20 bases between. Germline V CDR1 and CDR2: MNHEY, SVGAGI. CDR3 in amino acids: CASSYSRLGIPDADTQYF. DNA for the CDR3: TGTGCCAGCAGTTACTCGCGATTAGGGATCCCGGACGCAGATACGCAGTATTTT.

This clonotype was counted a few times. CDR3 amino acids: CSAREGSEQYF. The CDR3 coding sequence is TGCAGTGCTAGGGAGGGGTCCGAGCAGTACTTC. V is TRBV20-1 and J is TRBJ2-7; weak D call: TRBD2 (6 bases). Germline V gene lookup returns CDR1 DFQATT and CDR2 SNEGSKA (reference sequence). V shed 3 bases and J shed 6 bases, with 9 bases lying between them. The CDR3 runs to 11 residues.